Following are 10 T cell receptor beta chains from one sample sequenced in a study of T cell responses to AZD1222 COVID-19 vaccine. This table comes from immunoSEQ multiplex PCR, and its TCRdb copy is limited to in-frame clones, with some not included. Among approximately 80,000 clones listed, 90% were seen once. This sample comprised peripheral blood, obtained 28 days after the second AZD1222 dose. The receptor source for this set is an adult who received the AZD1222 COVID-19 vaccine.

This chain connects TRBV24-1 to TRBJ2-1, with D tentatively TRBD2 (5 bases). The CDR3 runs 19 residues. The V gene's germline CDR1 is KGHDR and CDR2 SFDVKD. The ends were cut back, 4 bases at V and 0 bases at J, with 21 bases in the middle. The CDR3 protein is CATSDPMVLRGYSYNEQFF. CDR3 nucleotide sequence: TGTGCCACCAGTGACCCCATGGTGCTACGGGGATACTCCTACAATGAGCAGTTCTTC.

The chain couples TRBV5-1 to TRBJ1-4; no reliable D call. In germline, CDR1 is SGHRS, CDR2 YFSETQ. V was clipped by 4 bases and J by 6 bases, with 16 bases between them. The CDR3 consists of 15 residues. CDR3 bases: TGCGCCAGCAGCCTGAATGGCAGGCAGGATGAAAAACTGTTTTTT. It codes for CASSLNGRQDEKLFF. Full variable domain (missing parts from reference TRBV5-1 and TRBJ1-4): KAGVTQTPRYLIKTRGQQVTLSCSPISGHRSVSWYQQTPGQGLQFLFEYFSETQRNKGNFPGRFSGRQFSNSRSEMNVSTLELGDSALYLCASSLNGRQDEKLFFGSGTQLSVL.

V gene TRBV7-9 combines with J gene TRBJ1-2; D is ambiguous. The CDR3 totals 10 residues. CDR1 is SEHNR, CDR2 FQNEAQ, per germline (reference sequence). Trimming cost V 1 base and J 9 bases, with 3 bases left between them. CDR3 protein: CASSLESYTF. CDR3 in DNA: TGTGCCAGCAGCTTAGAGAGCTACACCTTC.

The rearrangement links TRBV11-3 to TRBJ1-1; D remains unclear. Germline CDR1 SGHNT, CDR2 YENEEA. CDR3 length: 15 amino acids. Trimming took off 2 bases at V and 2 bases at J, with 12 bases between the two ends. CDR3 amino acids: CASSLRESVNTEAFF. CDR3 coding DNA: TGTGCCAGCAGCTTAAGGGAGTCAGTTAACACTGAAGCTTTCTTT.

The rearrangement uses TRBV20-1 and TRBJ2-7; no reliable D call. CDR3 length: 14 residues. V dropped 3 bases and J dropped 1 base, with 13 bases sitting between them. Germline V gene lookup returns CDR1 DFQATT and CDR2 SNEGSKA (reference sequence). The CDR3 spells CSASKDSRSYEQYF. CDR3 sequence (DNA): TGCAGTGCTAGTAAAGACTCCCGATCCTACGAGCAGTACTTC.

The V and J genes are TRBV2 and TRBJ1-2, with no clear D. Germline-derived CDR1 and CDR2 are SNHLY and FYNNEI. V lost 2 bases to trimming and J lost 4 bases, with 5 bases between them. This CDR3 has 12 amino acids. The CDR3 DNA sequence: TGTGCCAGCAGTGAAATCGGCTATGGCTACACCTTC. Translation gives CASSEIGYGYTF. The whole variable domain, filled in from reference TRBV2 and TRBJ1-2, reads EPEVTQTPSHQVTQMGQEVILRCVPISNHLYFYWYRQILGQKVEFLVSFYNNEISEKSEIFDDQFSVERPDGSNFTLKIRSTKLEDSAMYFCASSEIGYGYTFGSGTRLTVV.

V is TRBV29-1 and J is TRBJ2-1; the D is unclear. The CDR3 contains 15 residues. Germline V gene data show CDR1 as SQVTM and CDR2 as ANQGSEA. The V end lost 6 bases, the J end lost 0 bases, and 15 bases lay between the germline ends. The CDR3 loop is CSVPGLADSYNEQFF. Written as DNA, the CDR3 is TGCAGCGTACCCGGGTTGGCGGACTCCTACAATGAGCAGTTCTTC.

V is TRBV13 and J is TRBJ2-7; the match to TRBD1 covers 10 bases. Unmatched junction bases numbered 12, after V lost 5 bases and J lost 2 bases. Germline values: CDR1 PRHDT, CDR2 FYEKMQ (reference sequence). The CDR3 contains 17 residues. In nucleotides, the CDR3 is TGTGCCAGCAGCCCGATGGGACCGGGACAGGGGACCTACGAGCAGTACTTC. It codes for CASSPMGPGQGTYEQYF.

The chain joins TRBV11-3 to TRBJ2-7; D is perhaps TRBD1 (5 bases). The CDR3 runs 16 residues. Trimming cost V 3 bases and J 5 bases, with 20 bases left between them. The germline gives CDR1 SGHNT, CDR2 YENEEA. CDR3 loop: CASSFSSMVQADEQYF. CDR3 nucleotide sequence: TGTGCCAGCAGCTTTTCTTCCATGGTACAGGCCGACGAGCAGTACTTC.

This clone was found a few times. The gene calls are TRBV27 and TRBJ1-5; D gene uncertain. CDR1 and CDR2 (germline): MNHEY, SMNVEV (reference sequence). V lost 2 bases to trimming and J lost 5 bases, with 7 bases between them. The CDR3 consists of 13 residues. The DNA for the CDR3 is TGTGCCAGCAGTTTACGAGATTATCAGCCCCAGCATTTT. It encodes CASSLRDYQPQHF.